This passage covers 27 T cell receptor beta chains from one sample sequenced in a study of siplizumab effects on memory and regulatory T cells (dated by TCRdb to between 2018 and 2021). To prepare the library, the immunoSEQ multiplex PCR assay was applied. Sourced from immuneACCESS, this table was stored by TCRdb with only in-frame sequences that have V and J called. A share of the clones is absent; for the studies checked, an unresolved V gene accounts for under half, and the remainder has no known explanation. This sample holds 100,000 or so clones; about 95% were observed only once. The top ten clonotypes cover less than 1.5% of the sample. Sequenced input: non-Treg CD4+ T cells sorted from blood. The cell subset or site label of this sample denotes: FACS-sorted unstimulated CD4+ non-regulatory T cells. The receptors originated from a human donor in good health.

V is TRBV6-5 and J is TRBJ1-1; 9 bases line up with TRBD1. CDR3 length: 15 amino acids. Germline CDR1 and CDR2: MNHEY and SVGAGI. V gave up 6 bases and J gave up 4 bases; unmatched junction bases: 9. The CDR3 reads CASRGTGGLGTEAFF. CDR3 in DNA: TGTGCCAGCAGGGGAACAGGGGGCTTGGGCACTGAAGCTTTCTTT.

V usage is TRBV12-5 and J usage is TRBJ2-1; tentative D call: TRBD1 (6 bases). Germline V gives CDR1 LGHNT, CDR2 FRNRAP. Trimming took 0 bases from V and 4 from J, leaving 10 bases between them. The CDR3 contains 15 residues. CDR3 amino acids: CASGLVQGWYNEQFF. The CDR3 bases are TGTGCTAGTGGTTTGGTACAGGGTTGGTACAATGAGCAGTTCTTC.

J is TRBJ2-1 and V is TRBV10-3, with 7 bases matching TRBD2. The CDR3 consists of 14 residues. Germline V gene lookup returns CDR1 ENHRY and CDR2 SYGVKD. The trim removed 3 bases at V and 7 bases at J, leaving 6 bases unmatched. CDR3 bases: TGTGCCATCAGTGATCCCCTGGGGGGGAATGAGCAGTTCTTC. Translating gives CAISDPLGGNEQFF.

The chain uses TRBV7-9 and TRBJ1-2; no clear D. The CDR3 totals 13 residues. Germline assignment: CDR1 SEHNR and CDR2 FQNEAQ (reference sequence). V was clipped by 5 bases and J by 8 bases, with 15 bases between them. The CDR3 nucleotides read TGTGCCAGCAGCCCAACCGGACCGGTCGGCTACACCTTC. It encodes CASSPTGPVGYTF.

The genes are TRBV7-3 and TRBJ2-3, with D possibly matching TRBD2 (5 bases). V gave up 2 bases and J gave up 6 bases, with 9 bases separating them. Germline V lookup: CDR1 SGHTA, CDR2 FQGTGA. The CDR3 extends over 13 amino acids. The CDR3 nucleotides read TGTGCCAGCAGCTTATGGGGAGAGGATACGCAGTATTTT. Translating gives CASSLWGEDTQYF.

The rearrangement uses TRBV27 and TRBJ2-1; a possible D gene is TRBD1 (6 bases). Germline values: CDR1 MNHEY, CDR2 SMNVEV (reference sequence). V was pared by 1 base and J by 9 bases, with 25 bases between. This CDR3 is built from 18 residues. The CDR3 DNA follows: TGTGCCAGCAGTTTATTTTCGGTCGGAACAGGGATGGTAGGTGAGCAGTTCTTC. It yields the protein CASSLFSVGTGMVGEQFF.

The chain uses TRBV7-2 and TRBJ2-3; TRBD1 matches at 7 bases. J lost 0 bases, V lost 8 bases, and 8 bases had no gene match. This CDR3 is built from 15 residues. The germline V gene has CDR1 SGHTA and CDR2 FQGNSA. The chain's CDR3 is CASGTDRASTDTQYF. CDR3 nucleotides: TGTGCCAGCGGAACAGACAGGGCTAGCACAGATACGCAGTATTTT.

The chain joins TRBV7-3 to TRBJ2-2, with D possibly TRBD2 on 8 matching bases. The CDR3 is 14 residues long. The germline gives CDR1 SGHTA, CDR2 FQGTGA. Trimming took 2 bases from V and 9 from J, leaving 13 bases between them. This chain's CDR3 is CASSLREGARELFF. The CDR3, as DNA: TGTGCCAGCAGCTTACGGGAGGGGGCCCGGGAGCTGTTTTTT.

The chain recombines TRBV7-9 with TRBJ1-3; 9 bases map to TRBD1. Per the germline V gene, CDR1 is SEHNR and CDR2 is FQNEAQ (reference sequence). This CDR3 has 16 residues. Losses at the gene ends were 5 bases for V and 2 bases for J; bases not matched to a gene: 7. The CDR3 protein is CASSLTTGGAGNTIYF. The CDR3 DNA follows: TGTGCCAGCAGCCTTACGACAGGGGGTGCTGGAAACACCATATATTTT.

This chain joins TRBV5-5 and TRBJ1-5; D gene unclear. Germline loops: CDR1 SGHKS, CDR2 YYEKEE (reference sequence). The CDR3 contains 14 residues. Trimming removed 4 bases from V and 6 bases from J, with 14 bases in between. CDR3 bases: TGTGCCAGCAGCCAGAGGTGGGAGGGTCAGCCCCAGCATTTT. Translating gives CASSQRWEGQPQHF.

The gene calls are TRBV18 and TRBJ2-5; 11 bases line up with TRBD2. Unmatched junction bases numbered 10, after V lost 2 bases and J lost 5 bases. From germline, CDR1 is KGHSH and CDR2 LQKENI. The CDR3 runs to 17 residues. CDR3 nucleotide sequence: TGTGCCAGCTCACCAAGAACTAGCGGGAGTAGTGGGGAGACCCAGTACTTC. Protein sequence: CASSPRTSGSSGETQYF. Looking up the rest from reference TRBV18 and TRBJ2-5 gives the full variable domain: NAGVMQNPRHLVRRRGQEARLRCSPMKGHSHVYWYRQLPEEGLKFMVYLQKENIIDESGMPKERFSAEFPKEGPSILRIQQVVRGDSAAYFCASSPRTSGSSGETQYFGPGTRLLVL.

CDR3 loop: CASSVGTMSFEQFF. CDR3 in DNA: TGTGCCAGCAGTGTAGGGACTATGAGTTTTGAGCAGTTCTTC. V usage is TRBV2 and J usage is TRBJ2-1; 7 nucleotides align to TRBD2. V was clipped by 4 bases and J by 9 bases; unmatched bases: 9. Germline loops: CDR1 SNHLY, CDR2 FYNNEI. This CDR3 region has 14 residues.

This clone was seen only once. V and J are TRBV19 and TRBJ1-6, with D hard to call. V lost 0 bases, J lost 5 bases, and 11 bases lay in between. This CDR3 comprises 16 residues. Germline lookup yields CDR1 LNHDA and CDR2 SQIVND (reference sequence). For the CDR3, the DNA is TGTGCCAGTAGTATAGAGTCAACATGGAATAATTCACCCCTCCACTTT. It translates to CASSIESTWNNSPLHF.

J is TRBJ2-5 and V is TRBV30; 10 bases are shared with TRBD2. The germline V gene encodes CDR1 GTSNPN and CDR2 SVGIG (reference sequence). The CDR3 totals 14 residues. V shed 1 base, J shed 9 bases, and the junction held 8 bases outside the gene matches. CDR3 protein: CAWSGTSGGRAQYF. The DNA for the CDR3 is TGTGCCTGGAGTGGGACTAGCGGAGGAAGGGCCCAGTACTTC. Full variable domain (rest looked up from reference TRBV30 and TRBJ2-5): SQTIHQWPATLVQPVGSPLSLECTVEGTSNPNLYWYRQAAGRGLQLLFYSVGIGQISSEVPQNLSASRPQDRQFILSSKKLLLSDSGFYLCAWSGTSGGRAQYFGPGTRLLVL.

The V gene is TRBV5-4, the J gene TRBJ2-3; D not certain. Per the germline V gene, CDR1 is SGHNT and CDR2 is YYREEE (reference sequence). The germline V and J ends were trimmed by 0 bases and 7 bases, with 6 bases remaining between them. There are 12 residues in the CDR3. This chain's CDR3 is CASSLGGNTQYF. In DNA form, the CDR3 reads TGTGCCAGCAGCTTGGGAGGTAATACGCAGTATTTT.

The count of this clone is one. The rearrangement links TRBV5-4 to TRBJ1-6, with D possibly TRBD1 on 5 matching bases. The V end lost 4 bases, the J end lost 10 bases, and 21 bases lay between the germline ends. This CDR3 is built from 16 residues. The germline V gene encodes CDR1 SGHNT and CDR2 YYREEE (reference sequence). This chain's CDR3 is CASSPLPGVSGSPLHF. Here the CDR3 DNA reads TGTGCCAGCAGCCCCCTCCCGGGGGTCTCCGGCTCACCCCTCCACTTT.

The chain uses TRBV5-1 and TRBJ2-7; 7 bases match TRBD1. Germline loops: CDR1 SGHRS, CDR2 YFSETQ. This CDR3 spans 19 amino acids. Unmatched junction bases numbered 17, after V lost 0 bases and J lost 2 bases. This chain's CDR3 is CASSLAENLNRDRAYEQYF. As DNA, the CDR3 is TGCGCCAGCAGCTTGGCCGAAAACCTAAACCGGGACAGAGCCTACGAGCAGTACTTC. The whole variable domain, filled in from reference TRBV5-1 and TRBJ2-7, reads KAGVTQTPRYLIKTRGQQVTLSCSPISGHRSVSWYQQTPGQGLQFLFEYFSETQRNKGNFPGRFSGRQFSNSRSEMNVSTLELGDSALYLCASSLAENLNRDRAYEQYFGPGTRLTVT.

The chain employs TRBV19 and TRBJ2-5; weak D call: TRBD2 (5 bases). Deletions cut 6 bases from V and 3 bases from J, with 20 bases between. In germline, CDR1 is LNHDA, CDR2 SQIVND (reference sequence). CDR3 length: 16 amino acids. The DNA of the CDR3 is TGTGCCAGTAGCCATTCCCGCGTAGCGTTAGAAGAGACCCAGTACTTC. Its translation is CASSHSRVALEETQYF.

This clone appeared a few times. V gene TRBV6-1 combines with J gene TRBJ1-5; 7 bases are shared with TRBD1. V shed 7 bases, J shed 3 bases, and the junction held 3 bases outside the gene matches. Per germline, CDR1 MNHNS and CDR2 SASEGT. The CDR3 is 13 residues long. The CDR3 here is CASKGTVNQPQHF. The DNA for the CDR3 is TGTGCCAGCAAAGGGACAGTCAATCAGCCCCAGCATTTT.

The chain joins TRBV9 to TRBJ2-7, with TRBD2 identical over 10 bases. This CDR3 has 13 amino acids. CDR1 is SGDLS, CDR2 YYNGEE, per germline. The V and J ends lost 1 base and 6 bases, in that order; junction bases with no gene match: 1. CDR3 sequence: CASSVLAGAEQYF. The DNA of the CDR3 is TGTGCCAGCAGCGTACTAGCGGGAGCCGAGCAGTACTTC.

The chain employs TRBV19 and TRBJ2-3, with D unresolved. The CDR3 sequence is 12 residues long. The germline gives CDR1 LNHDA, CDR2 SQIVND (reference sequence). The germline V and J ends were trimmed by 3 bases and 0 bases, with 1 base remaining between them. CDR3 in amino acids: CASSMSTDTQYF. For the CDR3, the DNA is TGTGCCAGTAGTATGAGCACAGATACGCAGTATTTT.

This chain links TRBV28 with TRBJ1-4; maybe TRBD1 (5 bases). The V end was cut by 10 bases, the J end by 0 bases, with 12 bases between. The germline CDR1 and CDR2 sequences are MDHEN and SYDVKM. The CDR3 covers 14 residues. The CDR3 DNA reads as TGTGCCACCTCTAAACAGGCAACTAATGAAAAACTGTTTTTT. It encodes CATSKQATNEKLFF.

This clone showed up just once. V and J are TRBV2 and TRBJ1-2; D is unclear. Germline assignment: CDR1 SNHLY and CDR2 FYNNEI. Trimming removed 6 bases at V and 5 bases at J, with 10 bases between. The CDR3 is made up of 12 amino acids. The CDR3 coding sequence is TGTGCCAGCAGAGAGCAGCCTTATGGCTACACCTTC. Protein product: CASREQPYGYTF.

This rearrangement joins TRBV10-1 to TRBJ2-2; 11 bases fit TRBD2. The J segment lost 1 base and the V segment lost 3 bases, leaving 4 bases of the junction unmatched. This CDR3 contains 17 residues. CDR1 WNHNN and CDR2 SYGVQD come from the germline V gene (reference sequence). The CDR3 coding sequence is TGCGCCAGCAGTGACCCGGGACTAGCGGAGAACACCGGGGAGCTGTTTTTT. Protein sequence: CASSDPGLAENTGELFF.

The chain links TRBV28 to TRBJ1-1, with D unresolved. Trimming took 6 bases from V and 2 from J, leaving 10 bases between them. This CDR3 region has 13 residues. From germline, CDR1 is MDHEN and CDR2 SYDVKM. CDR3 region: CASSVQINTEAFF. Written as DNA, the CDR3 is TGTGCCAGCAGCGTCCAGATAAACACTGAAGCTTTCTTT.

This sequence joins TRBV6-6 and TRBJ2-7, with 8 positions matching TRBD2. This CDR3 contains 15 residues. Unmatched junction bases numbered 11, after V lost 5 bases and J lost 5 bases. Germline values: CDR1 MNHNY, CDR2 SVGAGI (reference sequence). The CDR3: CASSPRRSGGHEQYF. The DNA of the CDR3 is TGTGCCAGCAGTCCCAGGAGGAGCGGGGGACACGAGCAGTACTTC.

The rearrangement joins TRBV19 to TRBJ2-3; D might be TRBD2 (5 bases). CDR3 length: 16 amino acids. Germline CDR1 is LNHDA and CDR2 is SQIVND (reference sequence). V lost 3 bases to trimming and J lost 5 bases, with 18 bases between them. The DNA for the CDR3 is TGTGCCAGTAGTATCTCGGCGGGTCCCCCCGAAGATACGCAGTATTTT. This codes for CASSISAGPPEDTQYF.